This TCR beta chain was captured in a study of memory B cells and T cells in multiple sclerosis. Separate sequencing covered autoproliferating (CFSE-dim) and non-proliferating (CFSE-high) T cells from stimulus-free culture. Roughly 4.8x10^7 CFSE-labeled PBMCs were cultured less than eight days unstimulated, then replicate wells were pooled. The PBMCs received about 0.5 uM CFSE and serum-free culture with no added stimuli. On this clone itself: The antigen is unknown.

Clones were sequenced by immunoSEQ multiplex PCR, and TCRdb holds only the in-frame ones, with some missing. There are 25,000 to 35,000 clones in the sample; 86% occur only once, and under 3.5% lies in the top ten. Source material: PBMCs from blood kept in culture. This TCR derives from a human donor with multiple sclerosis.

Here the CDR3 DNA reads TGTGCCAGCAGTGACTTTCCCGCCTCTGGAAACACCATATATTTT. This codes for CASSDFPASGNTIYF. This chain connects TRBV25-1 to TRBJ1-3, with D unclear. Germline V gives CDR1 MGHDK, CDR2 SYGVNS. Trimming removed 3 bases at V and 0 bases at J, with 9 bases between. The CDR3 consists of 15 residues.